These 31 T cell receptor beta chains were sequenced from one sample in a study of sequential checkpoint blockade in melanoma. Treatment here: randomized to nivolumab then ipilimumab (arm A) or the reverse (arm B). Some clones are missing from TCRdb's copy, which holds only in-frame ones; the method was immunoSEQ multiplex PCR. The table records some 16,000 clones, approximately 80% of them present only once. Sequencing used CD8+ T cells sorted from blood (inferred from file names), obtained from a patient given nivolumab and ipilimumab in sequence. All receptors come from a human donor with melanoma.

V is TRBV7-9 and J is TRBJ2-7, with D uncertain. V was shortened by 5 bases and J by 3 bases, with 5 bases between the two germline ends. The germline V gene encodes CDR1 SEHNR and CDR2 FQNEAQ (reference sequence). The CDR3 spans 11 residues. CDR3 DNA: TGTGCCAGCAGCCCCCGCTACGAGCAGTACTTC. Translating gives CASSPRYEQYF.

The rearrangement uses TRBV30 and TRBJ2-7; TRBD2 agrees at 7 bases. With V trimmed by 3 bases and J by 5 bases, 7 bases remained unmatched. The germline gives CDR1 GTSNPN, CDR2 SVGIG (reference sequence). The CDR3 has 13 amino acids. The CDR3 coding sequence is TGTGCCTGGAGCCTCCTGGGGGGGAACGAGCAGTACTTC. Translation: CAWSLLGGNEQYF.

The chain recombines TRBV29-1 with TRBJ2-7; the match to TRBD2 covers 9 bases. This CDR3 region has 14 residues. Trimming cost V 4 bases and J 0 bases; bases outside gene matches: 4. From germline, CDR1 is SQVTM and CDR2 ANQGSEA. The CDR3 sequence is CSVAGLATSYEQYF. The CDR3 bases are TGCAGCGTTGCTGGACTAGCGACCTCCTACGAGCAGTACTTC.

The chain employs TRBV7-6 and TRBJ2-7, with 9 positions matching TRBD1. The V segment lost 5 bases and the J segment 0 bases; nucleotides outside the gene matches: 5. CDR3 length equals 15 residues. CDR1 and CDR2 (germline): SGHVS, FNYEAQ. The CDR3 reads CASSRGQGSSYEQYF. Here the CDR3 DNA reads TGTGCCAGCAGCCGAGGACAGGGGAGCTCCTACGAGCAGTACTTC.

The chain is built from TRBV9 and TRBJ2-7; 10 positions agree with TRBD1. The length of the CDR3 is 16 residues. Trimming at V came to 0 bases and at J to 2 bases, leaving 5 bases not matched to a gene. Germline CDR1 and CDR2: SGDLS and YYNGEE. The CDR3 reads CASSVGGGTGAYEQYF. In DNA, the CDR3 is TGTGCCAGCAGCGTAGGTGGAGGGACAGGGGCCTACGAGCAGTACTTC. Using reference TRBV9 and TRBJ2-7 for the parts outside the CDR3, the full variable domain is DSGVTQTPKHLITATGQRVTLRCSPRSGDLSVYWYQQSLDQGLQFLIQYYNGEERAKGNILERFSAQQFPDLHSELNLSSLELGDSALYFCASSVGGGTGAYEQYFGPGTRLTVT.

J is TRBJ2-7 and V is TRBV6-1; 12 bases are a match to TRBD2. This CDR3 comprises 15 residues. J was trimmed by 2 bases and V by 4 bases; bases with no gene match: 3. Germline-derived CDR1 and CDR2 are MNHNS and SASEGT. The CDR3 loop is CASSGLAGETYEQYF. As DNA, the CDR3 is TGTGCCAGCAGTGGACTAGCGGGAGAGACCTACGAGCAGTACTTC.

The chain couples TRBV6-6 to TRBJ2-7; maybe TRBD2 (5 bases). The CDR3 is 14 amino acids. CDR1 and CDR2 (germline): MNHNY, SVGAGI (reference sequence). The germline V and J ends were trimmed by 6 bases and 4 bases, with 16 bases remaining between them. CDR3 DNA: TGTGCCAGCAGCCTAAGCGTGAGAGGGTACGAGCAGTACTTC. Encoded protein: CASSLSVRGYEQYF.

The chain joins TRBV2 to TRBJ1-3, with a tentative D call TRBD1 (6 bases). Trimming pared 3 bases from V and 2 bases from J, leaving 8 bases between. The CDR3 has 14 amino acids. Germline CDR1 SNHLY, CDR2 FYNNEI. The DNA for the CDR3 is TGTGCCAGCAGTGATTACAGGGCTGGAAACACCATATATTTT. Protein: CASSDYRAGNTIYF. The whole variable domain, remainder taken from reference TRBV2 and TRBJ1-3, is EPEVTQTPSHQVTQMGQEVILRCVPISNHLYFYWYRQILGQKVEFLVSFYNNEISEKSEIFDDQFSVERPDGSNFTLKIRSTKLEDSAMYFCASSDYRAGNTIYFGEGSWLTVV.

This clone was recorded once. The rearrangement joins TRBV9 to TRBJ1-3, with D perhaps TRBD1 (5 bases). CDR3 size: 17 residues. V lost 0 bases, J lost 0 bases, and 13 bases lay in between. Germline lookup yields CDR1 SGDLS and CDR2 YYNGEE. The DNA of the CDR3 is TGTGCCAGCAGCGTAGGGGGCAGCCTGAGCTCTGGAAACACCATATATTTT. Its protein is CASSVGGSLSSGNTIYF.

This sequence joins TRBV30 and TRBJ1-1, with 10 nucleotides matching TRBD1. The CDR3 covers 14 residues. Germline CDR1 and CDR2: GTSNPN and SVGIG (reference sequence). V shed 5 bases, J shed 5 bases, and the junction held 8 bases outside the gene matches. DNA for the CDR3: TGTGCCTGGTACCCGGGACAGGGGTGGACTGAAGCTTTCTTT. Its protein product is CAWYPGQGWTEAFF.

The chain is built from TRBV6-5 and TRBJ1-2; 8 bases map to TRBD1. The germline CDR1 and CDR2 sequences are MNHEY and SVGAGI. CDR3 length: 15 amino acids. Trimming cost V 4 bases and J 0 bases; bases outside gene matches: 4. The CDR3 DNA sequence: TGTGCCAGCAGTTTTGGACAGGGAGCTAACTATGGCTACACCTTC. Amino acid sequence: CASSFGQGANYGYTF.

This clone was seen only a few times. The V gene is TRBV5-4, the J gene TRBJ1-2; D is unresolved. The CDR3 extends over 14 amino acids. The V gene's germline CDR1 is SGHNT and CDR2 YYREEE (reference sequence). V lost 2 bases and J 0 bases, leaving 8 bases between the germline ends. The chain's CDR3 is CASSFFGANYGYTF. CDR3 DNA: TGTGCCAGCAGCTTCTTCGGAGCTAACTATGGCTACACCTTC. The full variable domain, with the rest looked up from reference TRBV5-4 and TRBJ1-2, is ETGVTQSPTHLIKTRGQQVTLRCSSQSGHNTVSWYQQALGQGPQFIFQYYREEENGRGNFPPRFSGLQFPNYSSELNVNALELDDSALYLCASSFFGANYGYTFGSGTRLTVV.

Details on this clone: At one boundary the junction diverges from the germline segment, which might be a read error. This sample also contains other DNA sequences that code for the same CDR3. The chain combines TRBV6-1 with TRBJ1-1; possibly TRBD1 for D (5 bases). Germline V gene data show CDR1 as MNHNS and CDR2 as SASEGT. This CDR3 is 12 amino acids long. The CDR3 spells CASSAGYTEAFF. CDR3 coding DNA: TGCGCCAGCAGCGCAGGGTACACTGAAGCTTTCTTT.

V and J are TRBV7-9 and TRBJ1-1, with D unresolved. V shed 5 bases and J shed 4 bases, with 11 bases lying between them. The CDR3 consists of 13 residues. Per the germline V gene, CDR1 is SEHNR and CDR2 is FQNEAQ (reference sequence). DNA for the CDR3: TGTGCCAGCAGCCCCAGAGGAAGCACTGAAGCTTTCTTT. As protein: CASSPRGSTEAFF. Supplemented by reference TRBV7-9 and TRBJ1-1, the full variable domain reads DTGVSQNPRHKITKRGQNVTFRCDPISEHNRLYWYRQTLGQGPEFLTYFQNEAQLEKSRLLSDRFSAERPKGSFSTLEIQRTEQGDSAMYLCASSPRGSTEAFFGQGTRLTVV.

The V call is TRBV7-8, the J call TRBJ2-7, with TRBD2 matching over 11 bases. V dropped 1 base and J dropped 5; count of bases not matched to a gene: 4. The CDR3 loop spans 15 amino acids. Per germline, CDR1 SGHVS and CDR2 FQNEAQ. The CDR3 DNA reads TGTGCCAGCAGCTTAGTGGCTAGCGGGAGGCACGAGCAGTACTTC. This translates into CASSLVASGRHEQYF.

The V gene is TRBV19, the J gene TRBJ1-1; D call uncertain. Trimming pared 3 bases from V and 7 bases from J, leaving 15 bases between. The CDR3 is made up of 14 amino acids. Germline CDR1 reads LNHDA; CDR2 reads SQIVND (reference sequence). CDR3 residues: CASSISPVGSEAFF. In DNA, the CDR3 is TGTGCCAGTAGTATCTCGCCGGTCGGGAGTGAAGCTTTCTTT.

The rearrangement joins TRBV7-9 to TRBJ1-5; D might be TRBD1 (6 bases). Trimming took 5 bases from V and 3 from J, leaving 8 bases between them. Germline V gives CDR1 SEHNR, CDR2 FQNEAQ (reference sequence). The CDR3 runs to 13 residues. The CDR3: CASSGTTNQPQHF. In DNA form, the CDR3 reads TGTGCCAGCAGCGGGACAACCAATCAGCCCCAGCATTTT.

CDR3 amino acids: CASSGGSGNTIYF. In DNA, the CDR3 is TGTGCCAGCTCTGGAGGTAGTGGAAACACCATATATTTT. The J gene is TRBJ1-3, the V gene TRBV18; the D is unclear. The CDR3 consists of 13 residues. The V gene lost 6 bases and the J gene lost 3 bases, with 9 bases spanning the gap. Germline assignment: CDR1 KGHSH and CDR2 LQKENI.

A word on this clone: This specimen includes other DNA sequences encoding the same CDR3. The chain combines TRBV7-9 with TRBJ2-7; 7 positions agree with TRBD1. The CDR3 has 12 amino acids. The germline CDR1 and CDR2 sequences are SEHNR and FQNEAQ (reference sequence). V was clipped by 5 bases and J by 5 bases; unmatched bases: 3. The CDR3 loop reads CASSPDRNEQYF. The CDR3 bases are TGTGCCAGCAGCCCGGACAGGAACGAGCAGTACTTC.

The chain joins TRBV30 to TRBJ2-7; D perhaps matches TRBD2 (6 bases). V was cut by 5 bases and J by 3 bases, with 14 bases left in between. This CDR3 comprises 13 residues. Germline CDR1 reads GTSNPN; CDR2 reads SVGIG (reference sequence). CDR3 protein: CAWGTGASYEQYF. The CDR3 DNA sequence: TGTGCCTGGGGGACTGGAGCGAGCTACGAGCAGTACTTC. Variable domain in full (rest from reference TRBV30 and TRBJ2-7): SQTIHQWPATLVQPVGSPLSLECTVEGTSNPNLYWYRQAAGRGLQLLFYSVGIGQISSEVPQNLSASRPQDRQFILSSKKLLLSDSGFYLCAWGTGASYEQYFGPGTRLTVT.

This chain connects TRBV6-5 to TRBJ2-1, with D unclear. V was clipped by 0 bases and J by 7 bases, with 7 bases between them. CDR1 is MNHEY and CDR2 is SVGAGI in the germline V gene. This CDR3 is 13 amino acids long. The CDR3 coding sequence is TGTGCCAGCAGTTACTCGATCACTAATGAGCAGTTCTTC. Protein product: CASSYSITNEQFF.

Here the CDR3 DNA reads TGTGCAGCCGGCCAGGGGAACACTGAAGCTTTCTTT. Protein sequence: CAAGQGNTEAFF. The chain recombines TRBV27 with TRBJ1-1, with TRBD1 as a possible D gene (5 bases). CDR1 MNHEY and CDR2 SMNVEV come from the germline V gene (reference sequence). The CDR3 contains 12 residues.

The V call is TRBV4-1, the J call TRBJ1-2, with 7 bases matching TRBD1. Germline values: CDR1 MGHRA, CDR2 YSYEKL. J lost 8 bases, V lost 3 bases, and 6 bases had no gene match. CDR3 length: 13 amino acids. The CDR3 DNA sequence: TGCGCCAGCAGCCATCTTACAGGGGAGGGCTACACCTTC. Translation gives CASSHLTGEGYTF.

V gene TRBV18 combines with J gene TRBJ2-7, with 9 nucleotides matching TRBD1. The CDR3 loop spans 15 amino acids. Losses at the gene ends were 3 bases for V and 3 bases for J; bases not matched to a gene: 6. The germline CDR1 and CDR2 sequences are KGHSH and LQKENI. Here the CDR3 DNA reads TGTGCCAGCTCACCCTCCGGGACAGGGAACTACGAGCAGTACTTC. This gives the protein CASSPSGTGNYEQYF.

This clone appeared a few times. The V and J genes are TRBV6-1 and TRBJ1-5; weak D call: TRBD1 (5 bases). The CDR3 spans 15 residues. V dropped 4 bases and J dropped 3 bases, with 13 bases sitting between them. Germline values: CDR1 MNHNS, CDR2 SASEGT. The CDR3 nucleotides read TGTGCCAGCAGTGTGGTGGGGCGGGACAATCAGCCCCAGCATTTT. Translation: CASSVVGRDNQPQHF.

The chain employs TRBV18 and TRBJ1-1; D perhaps matches TRBD1 (5 bases). The length of the CDR3 is 13 residues. Trimming cost V 8 bases and J 4 bases, with 14 bases left between them. Germline-derived CDR1 and CDR2 are KGHSH and LQKENI. The CDR3 is CASDSLDGTEAFF. For the CDR3, the DNA is TGTGCCAGCGACAGCCTTGATGGCACTGAAGCTTTCTTT.

The chain uses TRBV5-6 and TRBJ1-5; perhaps TRBD1 as D (6 bases). Trimming removed 3 bases at V and 5 bases at J, with 9 bases between. The CDR3 consists of 13 residues. CDR1 SGHDT and CDR2 YYEEEE come from the germline V gene. Written as DNA, the CDR3 is TGTGCCAGCAGCTCACAGGGTTATCAGCCCCAGCATTTT. Translation gives CASSSQGYQPQHF.

The gene calls are TRBV7-9 and TRBJ1-6, with D hard to call. The CDR3 sequence is 13 residues long. Trimming cost V 3 bases and J 14 bases, with 14 bases left between them. CDR1 is SEHNR, CDR2 FQNEAQ, per germline (reference sequence). CDR3 bases: TGTGCCAGCAGCTTTGGGTCCGCCGAGGCCCTCCACTTT. It codes for CASSFGSAEALHF. Full variable domain (remainder filled in from reference TRBV7-9 and TRBJ1-6): DTGVSQNPRHKITKRGQNVTFRCDPISEHNRLYWYRQTLGQGPEFLTYFQNEAQLEKSRLLSDRFSAERPKGSFSTLEIQRTEQGDSAMYLCASSFGSAEALHFGNGTRLTVT.

The gene calls are TRBV5-4 and TRBJ2-7; no firm D call. Trimming cost V 9 bases and J 4 bases, with 11 bases left between them. Germline-derived CDR1 and CDR2 are SGHNT and YYREEE (reference sequence). This CDR3 has 11 residues. CDR3 protein: CATTHGYEQYF. The CDR3 bases are TGTGCCACCACGCACGGTTACGAGCAGTACTTC. The full variable domain, in which reference TRBV5-4 and TRBJ2-7 provide the parts outside the CDR3, is ETGVTQSPTHLIKTRGQQVTLRCSSQSGHNTVSWYQQALGQGPQFIFQYYREEENGRGNFPPRFSGLQFPNYSSELNVNALELDDSALYLCATTHGYEQYFGPGTRLTVT.

CDR3 nucleotide sequence: TGTGCCAGTAGTATAGGGAGCTCCTACAATGAGCAGTTCTTC. Translated: CASSIGSSYNEQFF. The genes are TRBV19 and TRBJ2-1; D remains ambiguous. The CDR3 length is 14 residues. Trimming took 1 base from V and 0 from J, leaving 4 bases between them. Germline V CDR1 and CDR2: LNHDA, SQIVND (reference sequence).

V gene TRBV7-8 combines with J gene TRBJ1-2, with unresolved D. The CDR3 covers 14 residues. Trimming stripped 5 bases from V and 0 bases from J, with 10 bases between. Germline V gene lookup returns CDR1 SGHVS and CDR2 FQNEAQ. The CDR3 DNA follows: TGTGCCAGCAGCCCCTTTGGCCCTAACTATGGCTACACCTTC. It translates to CASSPFGPNYGYTF.